This T cell receptor (beta chain) was identified during a study of T-cell memory formation after mild COVID-19 (TCRdb year 2021). Background for the entire study: TCR sequence clusters from the two donors were largely donor specific. Longitudinal TCRalpha and TCRbeta repertoire sequencing tracked T-cell clones expanding and contracting after mild COVID-19 in a couple of donors. The cohort comprised two young, previously healthy adult volunteers, one female and one male. Overall study results and their limits: Some responding clones were found in pre-infection memory, which suggests that pre-existing cross-reactive memory T cells took part in the SARS-CoV-2 response. Whether the second-wave clones peaking on day 37 were SARS-CoV-2 specific was not confirmed. Only a couple of mild cases were covered by the study, and larger cohorts that include severe cases with pre-infection samples were considered necessary. Contracting CD4+ clones were found mainly in CM and EM memory subsets, while CD8+ clones were enriched in EMRA. From day 15 to 85, contracting clones showed balanced CD4/CD8 phenotypes, whereas a second wave of clones that expanded from day 15 to 37 leaned towards CD4+.

Many counts were recorded for this clonotype. Its antigen specificity is not known. No qualities accompany the bases; no much larger clone lies one base away. CDR3 length: 10 amino acids, cysteine to phenylalanine. Left in the record is the CDR3 DNA by itself, 30 bases read in frame from the first base. A distance of 10 bases separates the germline ends of V and J, which lose 5 bases and 10 bases respectively. CDR1 and CDR2 (DFQATT, SNEGSKA) derive from the germline V gene (reference sequence). Ficoll-Paque density gradient centrifugation was the method used to isolate PBMCs. Sequenced on an Illumina NovaSeq 6000. cDNA libraries for TCRalpha and TCRbeta were prepared by 5'RACE using constant-segment primers, with sample barcodes and unique molecular identifiers added. Trizol reagent was used to extract RNA from every sample. Amplification of the libraries took two PCR steps, and the second step added a second sample barcode plus Illumina TruSeq adapters. Sequencing of the libraries was done on an Illumina NovaSeq, producing 2 x 150 bp paired-end reads. The authors processed their data as follows. Reads were demultiplexed and collapsed into UMI-guided consensus sequences with migec v1.2.7. Using mixcr v2.1.11, UMI consensuses were aligned to TRA and TRB V and J templates and then assembled into clonotypes. A clonotype was counted as expanded or contracted only if both edgeR and NoisET called the change significant, with noise models trained on biological replicates. For edgeR calls, the thresholds were a false discovery rate-adjusted p below 0.01 and a log2 fold-change of 1. PCA with hierarchical clustering of max-normalized trajectories of the 1000 most abundant clonotypes was used as exploratory dynamics analysis. Separately sequenced CD4+ and CD8+ repertoires were used to assign the CD4 or CD8 phenotype of responding clones. TCRdb reworked the public reads: Q25 trimming with fastp, MiXCR clone assembly, productive beta chains retained. A single entry per CDR3 protein holds the most common genes and DNA from its merged rows. Clone size and V and J calls follow TCRdb, not the original study. The sample table records around 400,000 distinct CDR3 sequences; 24% of these occur just once. The ten largest clones add up to 8.8% of the sample.

Input material: PBMCs or a T cell subset sorted from them (not recorded which). This chain is built from TRBV20-1 and TRBJ2-3; matching of 5 bases hints at TRBD2 as the D gene. The origin of this receptor is an adult woman who had mild COVID-19 (a few samples of this study predate the infection). The sample titles of this study are shuffled in the database, so cell type and time point are left out; the donor was told from shared clones. The sequence in DNA is TGCAGTGCTGAGGGCGTGGCGCAGTATTTT. This yields the protein CSAEGVAQYF.